This T cell receptor beta chain was sequenced in a study of T cell responses to AZD1222 COVID-19 vaccine. Study-wide results and limits: The study identified only a handful of AZD1222 recipients as seropositive at baseline. The study found vaccine-associated CD4 TCRs spanning spike, dominant at 160-218 and 743-854.

Notes on this clone: Its antigen is not known.

Clones were sequenced by immunoSEQ multiplex PCR, and TCRdb holds only the in-frame ones, with some missing. The table records 100,000 or so clones, around 87% of them present only once. The CDR3 extends over 14 amino acids. CDR1 is GTSNPN and CDR2 is SVGIG in the germline V gene (reference sequence). The V gene lost 1 base and the J gene lost 3 bases, with 10 bases spanning the gap. The sample was peripheral blood, taken 28 days after the second AZD1222 dose. V and J are TRBV30 and TRBJ1-3, with D unresolved. This TCR was recovered from an adult who received the AZD1222 COVID-19 vaccine. This CDR3 is CAWSGGNSGNTIYF. The CDR3 DNA sequence: TGTGCCTGGAGTGGCGGGAATAGTGGAAACACCATATATTTT.